These 15 T cell receptor beta chains share one sample of origin, sequenced in a study of vaccination effects on CD4 cells after COVID-19. Peptide-pool stimulation followed by sequencing identified expanded antigen-specific CD4+ clonotypes in the ViraFEST assay. Cultured cells yielded isolated CD4+ T cells after about ten days. Of the BNT162b2 and mRNA-1273 vaccines, participants received two doses of one or the other. TCRdb keeps only in-frame clones here, not all; method: immunoSEQ multiplex PCR. The sample holds tens of thousands of clones; 72% are singletons and the top ten take 9.5% to 15%. Antigens for these TCRs are unknown. Sequencing used CD4+ T cells from PBMCs cultured with HCoV-229E spike peptides, obtained after COVID-19 vaccination. The origin of the receptors is a human donor who received a COVID-19 vaccine.

This clone was seen once. The chain couples TRBV5-1 to TRBJ2-2; D not certain. The CDR3 is made up of 14 amino acids. Germline lookup yields CDR1 SGHRS and CDR2 YFSETQ. V was clipped by 4 bases and J by 3 bases, with 10 bases between them. The DNA for the CDR3 is TGCGCCAGCAGCCGCCGGTCCGACACCGGGGAGCTGTTTTTT. Amino acids: CASSRRSDTGELFF.

This chain connects TRBV5-5 to TRBJ2-6; 12 bases line up with TRBD2. Germline V gene data show CDR1 as SGHKS and CDR2 as YYEKEE (reference sequence). V was pared by 2 bases and J by 0 bases, with 0 bases of the junction left unmatched. The CDR3 sequence is 17 residues long. DNA of the CDR3: TGTGCCAGCAGCTTACTAGCGGGAGGCTCTGGGGCCAACGTCCTGACTTTC. Translation: CASSLLAGGSGANVLTF.

This chain joins TRBV4-1 and TRBJ1-2; D call uncertain. CDR3 length equals 16 residues. The germline gives CDR1 MGHRA, CDR2 YSYEKL. The V gene lost 2 bases and the J gene lost 4 bases, with 17 bases spanning the gap. CDR3 coding DNA: TGCGCCAGCAGCCAACCAAGGGTCCCCAGGAGCTATGGCTACACCTTC. It specifies CASSQPRVPRSYGYTF.

The chain combines TRBV7-2 with TRBJ1-3, with D uncertain. Between the trimmed V and J ends, which lost 3 bases and 4 bases, there was a span of 7 bases. CDR1 and CDR2 from the germline V gene are SGHTA and FQGNSA. The length of the CDR3 is 13 residues. The CDR3 sequence: CASSLAPGNTIYF. The CDR3 region has the DNA TGTGCCAGCAGCTTGGCTCCCGGAAACACCATATATTTT.

The table lists this clone with a count of one. The chain combines TRBV15 with TRBJ2-3; the D gene is possibly TRBD1 (7 bases). Germline-derived CDR1 and CDR2 are LNHNV and YYDKDF (reference sequence). The CDR3 is made up of 18 amino acids. Trimming removed 3 bases from V and 3 bases from J, with 22 bases in between. The CDR3 spells CATSSRLRGAIRTDTQYF. CDR3 bases: TGTGCCACCAGCAGTCGCCTCAGGGGGGCAATTAGAACAGATACGCAGTATTTT.

This clone has only a few counts. The chain links TRBV27 to TRBJ1-5, with TRBD1 identical over 8 bases. The trim removed 5 bases at V and 0 bases at J, leaving 9 bases unmatched. Germline CDR1 MNHEY, CDR2 SMNVEV (reference sequence). CDR3 length: 17 amino acids. The CDR3 nucleotides are TGTGCCAGCAGTCTGACAGGGGAGGGGTATAGCAATCAGCCCCAGCATTTT. Translating it yields CASSLTGEGYSNQPQHF.

This clone was seen only a few times. This rearrangement joins TRBV2 to TRBJ2-2; 8 bases map to TRBD2. Germline CDR1 reads SNHLY; CDR2 reads FYNNEI. Trimming removed 7 bases from V and 4 bases from J; junction bases left unmatched: 5. This CDR3 contains 14 residues. CDR3 loop: CASNGRATTGELFF. CDR3 nucleotides: TGTGCCAGCAACGGGAGGGCCACCACCGGGGAGCTGTTTTTT.

The V call is TRBV6-5, the J call TRBJ1-2; no clear D gene. This CDR3 comprises 13 residues. V lost 7 bases and J lost 6, with 15 bases in between. CDR1 and CDR2 from the germline V gene are MNHEY and SVGAGI. The CDR3 DNA is TGTGCCAGCACCCTGGGCCAATACGATGGCTACACCTTC. It yields the protein CASTLGQYDGYTF.

This chain links TRBV7-8 with TRBJ1-1, with no clear D. This CDR3 spans 13 amino acids. Trimming pared 7 bases from V and 3 bases from J, leaving 12 bases between. CDR1 SGHVS and CDR2 FQNEAQ come from the germline V gene. CDR3 DNA sequence: TGTGCCAGCATGTTTGGGGTTTACACTGAAGCTTTCTTT. Its protein is CASMFGVYTEAFF.

The rearrangement uses TRBV12-3 or TRBV12-4 and TRBJ2-7; D ambiguous. The CDR3 length is 12 residues. Trimming removed 6 bases at V and 3 bases at J, with 9 bases between. CDR3 sequence (DNA): TGTGCCAGCAGCCAATTGGTCTACGAGCAGTACTTC. Translation gives CASSQLVYEQYF.

In DNA, the CDR3 is TGTGCCACCCCCCGTGGCTCCTACGAGCAGTACTTC. It specifies CATPRGSYEQYF. The chain employs TRBV10-3 and TRBJ2-7, with D unresolved. V gave up 10 bases and J gave up 0 bases, with 10 bases separating them. CDR1 is ENHRY and CDR2 is SYGVKD in the germline V gene. This CDR3 region has 12 residues.

The chain has TRBV6-5 and TRBJ1-5; TRBD1 agrees at 7 bases. Germline V gives CDR1 MNHEY, CDR2 SVGAGI. V lost 6 bases and J lost 7; bases outside the gene matches: 9. The CDR3 is 14 amino acids. CDR3 region: CASRRTGPIQPQHF. The DNA of the CDR3 is TGTGCCAGCAGGAGGACAGGTCCCATCCAGCCCCAGCATTTT.

The chain is built from TRBV5-5 and TRBJ2-3, with a tentative D call TRBD2 (6 bases). The germline CDR1 and CDR2 sequences are SGHKS and YYEKEE (reference sequence). The germline V and J ends were trimmed by 4 bases and 0 bases, with 15 bases remaining between them. The CDR3 contains 16 residues. The CDR3 loop reads CASSPLAAPSTDTQYF. For the CDR3, the DNA is TGTGCCAGCAGCCCTTTAGCGGCTCCTAGCACAGATACGCAGTATTTT.

The rearrangement uses TRBV19 and TRBJ2-7; D is perhaps TRBD1 (6 bases). The V and J ends lost 1 base and 7 bases respectively, with 14 bases between them. Germline V CDR1 and CDR2: LNHDA, SQIVND (reference sequence). This CDR3 has 14 amino acids. CDR3 nucleotide sequence: TGTGCCAGTAGTATAGGGGGGACACTATGGGAGCAGTACTTC. Protein product: CASSIGGTLWEQYF. Full variable domain (rest looked up from reference TRBV19 and TRBJ2-7): DGGITQSPKYLFRKEGQNVTLSCEQNLNHDAMYWYRQDPGQGLRLIYYSQIVNDFQKGDIAEGYSVSREKKESFPLTVTSAQKNPTAFYLCASSIGGTLWEQYFGPGTRLTVT.

V and J are TRBV18 and TRBJ2-3; D is uncertain. The CDR3 sequence is 14 residues long. Germline V CDR1 and CDR2: KGHSH, LQKENI. Trimming shortened V by 3 bases and J by 3 bases, and 10 bases separated the two germline ends. The CDR3 DNA reads TGTGCCAGCTCACCGGCTACAAGAACAGATACGCAGTATTTT. Residues: CASSPATRTDTQYF.